The present T cell receptor beta chain was sequenced within a study of blood T cell repertoires in COVID-19. CDR1 SNHLY and CDR2 FYNNEI come from the germline V gene. This CDR3 has 14 residues. V lost 5 bases, J lost 6 bases, and 16 bases lay in between. Enrollees, about 18 to 89 years old, lived in roughly 24 US areas. Generated by immunoSEQ multiplex PCR, the TCRdb table keeps only in-frame clones and is missing some. The data show roughly 280,000 clones, around 90% seen once. The clonotype was recovered from a man in his forties who had been exposed to COVID-19. Input material: PBMCs or T cells enriched from blood (not recorded which). The chain is built from TRBV2 and TRBJ1-1, with D possibly matching TRBD1 (6 bases). CDR3 region: CASSPRRGGAEAFF. The CDR3 DNA is TGTGCCAGCAGTCCAAGAAGGGGGGGTGCTGAAGCTTTCTTT.